This record concerns one T cell receptor (beta chain) sequence. V was clipped by 4 bases and J by 7 bases; unmatched bases: 13. This CDR3 region has 15 residues. CDR1 is SGHRS and CDR2 is YFSETQ in the germline V gene. Source study methods: Estimation of nucleated cell counts relied on the amplification of reference gene primers. Repertoires were generated with immunoSEQ multiplex PCR, while TCRdb's copy carries only in-frame clones and drops some. That table supplies the V and J calls and clone size; D and trimming were determined from the DNA. The sample holds roughly 260,000 clones; about 88% are singletons and the top ten take 3.5% to 4.5%. The sample comes from a study of blood T cell repertoires in COVID-19. Study-wide context: The United States, Italy and Spain provided the acute and convalescent COVID-19 samples. In each case, the material was cDNA or gDNA derived from T cells, B-cell-depleted T cells, or PBMCs.

Sequencing was carried out using peripheral blood. This TCR was sampled from a man in his 60s who had recovered from COVID-19. V is TRBV5-1 and J is TRBJ1-1; 7 bases line up with TRBD1. In DNA form, the CDR3 reads TGCGCCAGCAGCGCCCCGACCGGGACAGAACTTGAAGCTTTCTTT. Translation: CASSAPTGTELEAFF.